The subject of this entry is one T cell receptor beta chain. Its target antigen remains unknown. Base qualities are not at hand, and no much larger clone is one base apart. In the germline V gene, CDR1 corresponds to SGHRS and CDR2 to YFSETQ. Germline trimming amounts to 3 bases on V and 9 bases on J, with 5 as the count of junction bases outside the gene matches. The CDR3 holds 14 amino acids from the cysteine to the phenylalanine. The only DNA kept is the CDR3, 42 bases in frame from the first base. Healthy HIV-negative adults with no recently reported acute infections or vaccinations were included as donors. Every donor was a Caucasian adult residing in Nashville, Tennessee, USA. CD4+ T cells were enriched through magnetic negative selection, after which naive cells were positively selected on CD45RA and the remaining negative fraction served as the memory subset. After blood collection by leukapheresis, PBMCs were isolated using Ficoll-Histopaque density gradient centrifugation and then cryopreserved in the vapor phase of liquid nitrogen. Analytical flow cytometry was used to check the purity and quantity of each magnetically sorted T cell population. From each sorted fraction, genomic DNA was isolated and quantified by UV absorbance on a Nanodrop 2000c.

The sample belongs to a study of shared clonotypes between healthy human individuals (dated by TCRdb to the early 2020s). About the investigation overall: Three men and a couple of women, aged 18 to 49 years, made up the cohort. For each donor, three plates each were used for CD4 naive and CD4 memory, two plates were used for CD8 naive, and one plate was used for CD8 memory. To increase sequencing depth and limit assay-specific biases, different laboratories used diverse techniques to prepare libraries and sequence TCR repertoires. Each donor's leukapheresis produced roughly between about 0.8 and 10 billion PBMCs. The study deeply sequenced blood TCR repertoires of several healthy adults to estimate repertoire size and the extent of clonotype sharing between individuals. Results and caveats for the whole study, not just this receptor: Across a handful of donors, 4.5% to 6.5% of naive CD4, approximately 3.6% of naive CD8, 2% to 2.5% of memory CD4, and about 0.44% of memory CD8 clonotypes were shared. Naive subsets generally had larger estimated clonotype richness than memory subsets. Based on pairwise subsampling, the degree of clonotype sharing among donors was expected to be affected by sequencing depth. Compared with non-shared clonotypes, the clonotypes found in all four sorted-subset donors had higher generation probabilities. Incomplete sequencing was indicated by rarefaction of sorted-subset datasets, despite the large sequencing depth. Sampling was restricted to blood, and TCR repertoires in tissues likely differ from the TCR repertoires found in blood. Because the study included only a small number of donors, the genetic and exposure-history diversity represented was limited.

Using the deep immunoSEQ assay, multiplex PCR amplified TCR CDR3 regions from genomic DNA. Genomic DNA extracted from each cell subset was distributed evenly over all wells of several immunoSEQ 96-well plates, and each plate served as one replicate. Each replicate PCR for sorted subsets received around 0.2 ug genomic DNA, equal to some 32,000 T cell genomes. Purified libraries were quantified with a Qubit 3.0 fluorometer, sized on a Bioanalyzer 2100, and re-quantified with the KAPA Library Quantification kit. Every immunoSEQ 96-well plate was sequenced on a dedicated single-read 150-cycle Illumina NextSeq 550 flow cell. The original methods were these. Because the immunoSEQ output held only junctional sequences and lacked quality scores, the filtering could not match the filtering applied to full-length reads. Sequences were annotated with PyIR, a Python wrapper for IgBLAST v1.9, and V/J genes and CDR3 were assigned using IMGT germline references. Reads were filtered out if the reads had weak V/J assignments (E-value above 1e-6), no CDR3, stop codons, out-of-frame junctions, or ambiguous translated residues. V3J clonotypes were defined by identical inferred V gene, J gene, and CDR3 amino acid sequence. To compute the percentage overlap between repertoires, the number of shared unique clonotypes was divided by the size of the smaller repertoire. Repertoire richness was assessed with RTK rarefaction, the Chao1 estimator, and Recon v2.1 estimates of unobserved clonotypes. OLGA was used to compute generation probabilities for all TCRbeta clonotypes that the gDNA method yielded from several donors. As stored in TCRdb, this immuneACCESS dataset retains in-frame rearrangements with V and J assigned. A fraction of the clones does not appear; measured against another copy, unresolved V genes explain less than half of the discrepancy, and the remainder lacks a known reason. The V and J calls and clone size were taken over from that table, and D and trimming were inferred from the DNA. The sample contains around 2.3 million clones, approximately 94% of them found a single time. The top ten constitute roughly 0.13% of the sample.

The chain is made from TRBV5-1 and TRBJ1-6, with TRBD1 identical over 8 junction bases. The sequence was obtained from a man younger than 35 in good health. Material for sequencing was naive CD4+ T cells sorted from blood. What this sample's cell subset or site label stands for: CD45RA+ positively selected. In nucleotides, the sequence is TGCGCCAGCAGCTCCGACAGGGGAGGTTCACCCCTCCACTTT. The translation is CASSSDRGGSPLHF.